This record looks at one T cell receptor (beta chain) sequence and its context. The antigen is not known. This sample was included in a study of shared clonotypes between healthy human individuals. Study conclusions and caveats: About 4.5% of naive CD4 clonotypes were common to a handful of donors.

Germline lookup yields CDR1 SGHVS and CDR2 FQNEAQ. The CDR3 extends over 14 amino acids. The ends were cut back, 3 bases at V and 4 bases at J, with 10 bases in the middle. Genomic DNA of every subset was divided equally among multiple immunoSEQ plates. Data came from immunoSEQ multiplex PCR; TCRdb stores just in-frame clones and leaves some out. The table lists around 980,000 clones, about 84% of them singletons, with 0.5% to 0.65% in the top ten. The sequence came from a man aged 18 to 30 in good health. Some clones in this sample may be carry-over from other donors' samples. The genes are TRBV7-8 and TRBJ2-1; D gene uncertain. Sequences were obtained from memory CD4+ T cells from PBMCs. Documented subset: CD45RA-negative fraction. The CDR3 loop reads CASSLQAVYNEQFF. CDR3 DNA: TGTGCCAGCAGCTTGCAGGCAGTGTACAATGAGCAGTTCTTC.